This is a list of T cell receptor beta chains from one sample in a study of T-cell reconstitution after alpha-beta-depleted transplantation in children. TCRdb used MiXCR to reprocess the PCR reads, holding one entry per CDR3 protein. The table includes about 830,000 distinct CDR3 sequences, roughly 16% detected once. The specimen was PBMCs, mostly from graft donor cells, collected 360 days after TCRalphabeta/CD19-depleted stem cell transplant. The source of these receptors is a male patient aged 5 to 17 who had a stem cell transplant for acute lymphoblastic leukemia, so the T cells may come from the graft donor. The CDR3 runs from the conserved cysteine through the conserved F or W. The D gene is left open where the match is weak. A clone size is listed for some rows: how often the clone was seen (once, few, many), or a class if it is expanded.

CDR3 DNA: TGCGCCAGCAGCTTGAGGCTAGCGGCTGGCTCCTACGAGCAGTACTTC; CDR3 protein: CASSLRLAAGSYEQYF; clone size: NA; V gene: TRBV5-1; J gene: TRBJ2-7; D gene: TRBD2
CDR3 DNA: TGTGCCAGCAGCCCTCGGACTAGGACGACAGATACGCAGTATTTT; CDR3 protein: CASSPRTRTTDTQYF; clone size: NA; V gene: TRBV7-8; J gene: TRBJ2-3; D gene: TRBD2
CDR3 DNA: TGTGCCAGCAGCTTAGTGCTTCGGACAGGGCTATACAATGAGCAGTTCTTC; CDR3 protein: CASSLVLRTGLYNEQFF; clone size: NA; V gene: TRBV7-6; J gene: TRBJ2-1; D gene: TRBD1
CDR3 DNA: TGTGCCAGCAGTTACGCTGCTAGCGGGAATCTTGGGGCCAACGTCCTGACTTTC; CDR3 protein: CASSYAASGNLGANVLTF; clone size: NA; V gene: TRBV6-5; J gene: TRBJ2-6; D gene: TRBD2
CDR3 DNA: TGCGCCAGCAGCTTGGGGGCGCCGGGACTAGCGGGAGGCGGACTACCCTACGAGCAGTACTTC; CDR3 protein: CASSLGAPGLAGGGLPYEQYF; clone size: NA; V gene: TRBV5-1; J gene: TRBJ2-7; D gene: TRBD2
CDR3 DNA: TGTGCCAGCAGTTACCGCGGGAGGGCCTACAATGAGCAGTTCTTC; CDR3 protein: CASSYRGRAYNEQFF; clone size: NA; V gene: TRBV6-5; J gene: TRBJ2-1; D gene: TRBD2
CDR3 DNA: TGTGCCAGCAGCCTTCGTGGCAGTGAGCAGTTCTTC; CDR3 protein: CASSLRGSEQFF; clone size: NA; V gene: TRBV7-9; J gene: TRBJ2-1; D gene: NA
CDR3 DNA: TGTGCCAGCAGCTTTAACGGGGACACCATATATTTT; CDR3 protein: CASSFNGDTIYF; clone size: NA; V gene: TRBV7-9; J gene: TRBJ1-3; D gene: NA
CDR3 DNA: TGTGCCAGCTCACCGTTTCAGGGGGCGATCAACACTGAAGCTTTCTTT; CDR3 protein: CASSPFQGAINTEAFF; clone size: few; V gene: TRBV18; J gene: TRBJ1-1; D gene: TRBD1
CDR3 DNA: TGTGCCAGCCCGGGACTGCACTACAATGAGCAGTTCTTC; CDR3 protein: CASPGLHYNEQFF; clone size: NA; V gene: TRBV2; J gene: TRBJ2-1; D gene: NA
CDR3 DNA: TGCGCCAGCAGCCAACTAACCCGGACTAGCGGGAGAGGCGGGGAGCTGTTTTTT; CDR3 protein: CASSQLTRTSGRGGELFF; clone size: NA; V gene: TRBV4-1; J gene: TRBJ2-2; D gene: TRBD2